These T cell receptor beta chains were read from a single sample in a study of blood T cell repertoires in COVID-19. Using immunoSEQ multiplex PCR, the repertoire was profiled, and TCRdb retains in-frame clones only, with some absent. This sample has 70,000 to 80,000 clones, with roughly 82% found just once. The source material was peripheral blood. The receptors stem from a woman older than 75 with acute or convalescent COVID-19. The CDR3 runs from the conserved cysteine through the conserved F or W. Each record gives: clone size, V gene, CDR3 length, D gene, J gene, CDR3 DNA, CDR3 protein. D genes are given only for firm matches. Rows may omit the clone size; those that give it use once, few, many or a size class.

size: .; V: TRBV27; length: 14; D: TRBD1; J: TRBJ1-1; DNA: TGTGCCAGCAGGAGGACAGGGGGCTGGACTGAAGCTTTCTTT; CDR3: CASRRTGGWTEAFF
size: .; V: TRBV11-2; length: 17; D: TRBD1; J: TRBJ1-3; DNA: TGTGCCAGCAGCTCACTCCGGACAGGCCCCTCTGGAAACACCATATATTTT; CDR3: CASSSLRTGPSGNTIYF
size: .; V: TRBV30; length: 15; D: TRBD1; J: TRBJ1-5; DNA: TGTGCCTGGAGTGTACTGACAGGGAGCAATCAGCCCCAGCATTTT; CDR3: CAWSVLTGSNQPQHF
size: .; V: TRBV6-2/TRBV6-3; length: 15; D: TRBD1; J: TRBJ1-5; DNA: TGTGCCAGCACCCCCGGGACAGGGGGCAGGCAGCCCCAGCATTTT; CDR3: CASTPGTGGRQPQHF
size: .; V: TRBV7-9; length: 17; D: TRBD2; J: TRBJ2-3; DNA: TGTGCCATTCCGCCGGCTAGCGGGAGAGTAGGCACAGATACGCAGTATTTT; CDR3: CAIPPASGRVGTDTQYF
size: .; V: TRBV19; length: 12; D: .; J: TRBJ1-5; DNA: TGTGCCAGTCAGGGTGGCAATCAGCCCCAGCATTTT; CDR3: CASQGGNQPQHF
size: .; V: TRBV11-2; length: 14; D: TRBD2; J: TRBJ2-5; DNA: TGTGCCAGCAGCTTAGGTTGGGGGGGAGAGACCCAGTACTTC; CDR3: CASSLGWGGETQYF
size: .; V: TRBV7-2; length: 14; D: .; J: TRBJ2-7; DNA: TGTGCCAGCAGCGGGGAGTGGGGGAGGTACGAGCAGTACTTC; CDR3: CASSGEWGRYEQYF
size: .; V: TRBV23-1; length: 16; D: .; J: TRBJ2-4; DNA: TGCGCCAGCAGTCAATCGCCAGGGGTGGACAAAAACATTCAGTACTTC; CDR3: CASSQSPGVDKNIQYF
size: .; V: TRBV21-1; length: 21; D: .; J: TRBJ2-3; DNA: TGTGCCAGCAGCAAAAGACCCCCACAGAGGGCTAGCGGAACCCCCACAGATACGCAGTATTTT; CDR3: CASSKRPPQRASGTPTDTQYF
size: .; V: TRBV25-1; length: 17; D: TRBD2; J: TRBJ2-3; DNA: TGTGCCAGCAGTGACCCTCTAGCGGGGGGAAGCACAGATACGCAGTATTTT; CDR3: CASSDPLAGGSTDTQYF
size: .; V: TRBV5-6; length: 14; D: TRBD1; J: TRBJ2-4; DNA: TGTGCCAGCAGCGTAGGGACAGGTTGGGACATTCAGTACTTC; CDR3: CASSVGTGWDIQYF
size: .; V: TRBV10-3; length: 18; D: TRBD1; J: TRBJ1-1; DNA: TGTGCCACCAATAAACCTACCCAGAAGACAGGGAAGAACACTGAAGCTTTCTTT; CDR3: CATNKPTQKTGKNTEAFF
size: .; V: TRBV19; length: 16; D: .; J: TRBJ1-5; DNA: TGTGCCAGTAGTACCTTGACAGGAAGCGTGGATCAGCCCCAGCATTTT; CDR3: CASSTLTGSVDQPQHF
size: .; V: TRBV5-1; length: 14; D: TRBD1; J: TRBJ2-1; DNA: TGCGCCAGCAGCTTGGACAGGGGTAAGAATGAGCAGTTCTTC; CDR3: CASSLDRGKNEQFF
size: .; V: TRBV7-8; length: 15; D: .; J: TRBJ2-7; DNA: TGTGCCAGCAGCTTGGGGTTACTGGGAGAGAACGAGCAGTACTTC; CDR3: CASSLGLLGENEQYF
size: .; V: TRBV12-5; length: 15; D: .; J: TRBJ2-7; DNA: TGTGCTAGTGGTTTGATTCTGACTGGATCCTACGAGCAGTACTTC; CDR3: CASGLILTGSYEQYF
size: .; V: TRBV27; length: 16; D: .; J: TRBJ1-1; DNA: TGTGCCAGCAGTTTCCTCCCCGGGATGGGGAACACTGAAGCTTTCTTT; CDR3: CASSFLPGMGNTEAFF
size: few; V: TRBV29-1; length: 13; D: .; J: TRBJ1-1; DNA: TGCGGGGGGGCCTTCCGAATGAACACTGAAGCTTTCTTT; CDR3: CGGAFRMNTEAFF
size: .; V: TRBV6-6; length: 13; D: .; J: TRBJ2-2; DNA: TGTGCCAGCAGTTACAGTTTAGACGGGGAGCTGTTTTTT; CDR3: CASSYSLDGELFF
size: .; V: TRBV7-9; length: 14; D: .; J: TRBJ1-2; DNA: TGTGCCAGCAGTGAGACGGGGGGGAATAATGGCTACACCTTC; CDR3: CASSETGGNNGYTF
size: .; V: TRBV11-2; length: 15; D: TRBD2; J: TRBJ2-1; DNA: TGTGCCAGCAGCCTTAGCGGGAGGAATAACAATGAGCAGTTCTTC; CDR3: CASSLSGRNNNEQFF
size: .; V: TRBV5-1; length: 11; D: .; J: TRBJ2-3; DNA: TGCGCCAGTTGGGAGGCAGATACGCAGTATTTT; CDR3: CASWEADTQYF